Shown below are 32 T cell receptor beta chains from a single sample sequenced in a study of persistence of HIV-infected CD4 T cells (dated by TCRdb to the early 2020s). The sample's treatment or condition label, in plain terms: suppressive antiretroviral therapy. Cells were stimulated with anti-CD3/anti-CD28 magnetic beads as a nonspecific positive control representing the CD4+ T cell repertoire. Responding CD4+ T cells were sorted on the basis of upregulation of both CD40 ligand and CD69. These receptors have no identified antigens. The immunoSEQ hsTCRB assay version 4, run in survey mode, was used to sequence TCRbeta repertoires from genomic DNA. Imported from immuneACCESS, the table was reduced by TCRdb to in-frame sequences with V and J called. These copies leave out some clones; in studies compared against another copy, an unresolved V gene accounts for under half, and the cause of the remainder is not known. The sample data list around 47,000 clones, and more than 85% of these were observed just once. The ten biggest clones cover 1.8% of the sample.

This material consisted of CD4+ T cells sorted from PBMCs after roughly 19-hour stimulation, taken from a patient who received antiretroviral therapy. The sample's cell subset or site label, decoded: CD40L+CD69+ CD4 T cells responding to anti-CD3/anti-CD28 beads, representing the overall repertoire. The receptor set was obtained from an adult man with HIV who was CMV-seropositive.

The chain links TRBV28 to TRBJ2-1; D gene ambiguous. The CDR3 sequence is 16 residues long. CDR1 and CDR2 (germline): MDHEN, SYDVKM. The V and J ends lost 5 bases and 0 bases respectively, with 14 bases between them. CDR3 protein: CASSPFWASSYNEQFF. In DNA, the CDR3 is TGTGCCAGCAGTCCCTTCTGGGCGAGCTCCTACAATGAGCAGTTCTTC.

As regards this clone: The DNA is left out, because the CDR3 cannot be placed on it with certainty; the CDR3 is given as TCRdb lists it. The chain has TRBV27 and TRBJ1-1; the table's D call, TRBD1, has no DNA check behind it. The CDR3 is made up of 18 amino acids, end residues included. CDR1 MNHEY and CDR2 SMNVEV come from the germline V gene (reference sequence). The CDR3 sequence: CASSFFGQGRLRTTEAFF.

The chain joins TRBV7-2 to TRBJ2-4; tentatively, D is TRBD2 (6 bases). Germline loops: CDR1 SGHTA, CDR2 FQGNSA. Trimming pared 5 bases from V and 2 bases from J, leaving 19 bases between. The CDR3 runs to 17 residues. CDR3 sequence (DNA): TGTGCCAGCAGCCGGGGGACCTTCGACCTTTCCAAAAACATTCAGTACTTC. It specifies CASSRGTFDLSKNIQYF.

This chain links TRBV28 with TRBJ1-6; D gene unclear. The CDR3 totals 11 residues. V was cut by 6 bases and J by 6 bases, with 3 bases left in between. Germline V gene lookup returns CDR1 MDHEN and CDR2 SYDVKM. In DNA, the CDR3 is TGTGCCAGCAGGTCTAATTCACCCCTCCACTTT. Its translation is CASRSNSPLHF.

This clone has a single count. The rearrangement joins TRBV5-8 to TRBJ1-2; D might be TRBD1 (5 bases). The CDR3 has 16 residues. The V gene's germline CDR1 is SGHTS and CDR2 YDEGEE. V was shortened by 4 bases and J by 4 bases, with 20 bases between the two germline ends. CDR3 amino acids: CASSPIRGPGSYGYTF. As DNA, the CDR3 is TGTGCCAGCAGCCCGATTCGGGGCCCGGGTAGCTATGGCTACACCTTC. Full variable domain (remainder filled in from reference TRBV5-8 and TRBJ1-2): EAGVTQSPTHLIKTRGQQATLRCSPISGHTSVYWYQQALGLGLQFLLWYDEGEERNRGNFPPRFSGRQFPNYSSELNVNALELEDSALYLCASSPIRGPGSYGYTFGSGTRLTVV.

This rearrangement joins TRBV5-1 to TRBJ1-6, with TRBD1 as a possible D gene (6 bases). The length of the CDR3 is 15 residues. Germline CDR1 is SGHRS and CDR2 is YFSETQ. V lost 1 base and J 16 bases, leaving 21 bases between the germline ends. CDR3 DNA sequence: TGCGCCAGCAGCTTGACAGGGAACGGGGTCGACCGGCTCCACTTT. Its protein is CASSLTGNGVDRLHF.

The rearrangement joins TRBV10-2 to TRBJ2-1, with 7 nucleotides matching TRBD1. The CDR3 runs to 13 residues. The ends lost 8 bases at V and 5 bases at J; junction bases unmatched: 6. CDR1 is WSHSY and CDR2 is SAAADI in the germline V gene. Here the CDR3 reads CASGIGQDNEQFF. CDR3 in DNA: TGCGCCAGCGGGATTGGACAGGACAATGAGCAGTTCTTC.

V and J are TRBV28 and TRBJ1-1; possible D gene TRBD1, 5 bases. V was pared by 3 bases and J by 4 bases, with 15 bases between. CDR1 and CDR2 from the germline V gene are MDHEN and SYDVKM. The CDR3 consists of 15 residues. The CDR3 DNA reads TGTGCCAGCAGTTTGGTACAGGCCTCGCTCACTGAAGCTTTCTTT. Residues: CASSLVQASLTEAFF. The complete variable domain, with remaining parts taken from reference TRBV28 and TRBJ1-1, reads DVKVTQSSRYLVKRTGEKVFLECVQDMDHENMFWYRQDPGLGLRLIYFSYDVKMKEKGDIPEGYSVSREKKERFSLILESASTNQTSMYLCASSLVQASLTEAFFGQGTRLTVV.

The genes are TRBV19 and TRBJ1-1; D is perhaps TRBD1 (5 bases). CDR1 is LNHDA and CDR2 is SQIVND in the germline V gene (reference sequence). CDR3 size: 15 residues. Trimming took 5 bases from V and 0 from J, leaving 13 bases between them. CDR3 loop: CASSPHGGVNTEAFF. The CDR3 coding sequence is TGTGCCAGTAGTCCCCACGGGGGGGTGAACACTGAAGCTTTCTTT.

The chain has TRBV25-1 and TRBJ1-6, with unresolved D. The V gene's germline CDR1 is MGHDK and CDR2 SYGVNS. CDR3 length: 14 amino acids. The V and J ends lost 3 bases and 9 bases respectively, with 12 bases between them. This CDR3 is CASSDRVPGSPLHF. The CDR3, as DNA: TGTGCCAGCAGTGACCGGGTCCCAGGTTCACCCCTCCACTTT.

This sequence joins TRBV10-2 and TRBJ1-1, with D perhaps TRBD1 (5 bases). Trimming cost V 0 bases and J 2 bases, with 13 bases left between them. Germline V gene data show CDR1 as WSHSY and CDR2 as SAAADI. The CDR3 contains 16 residues. The chain's CDR3 is CASSESWGRINTEAFF. In DNA, the CDR3 is TGCGCCAGCAGTGAGTCCTGGGGCCGCATCAACACTGAAGCTTTCTTT.

J is TRBJ2-3 and V is TRBV28, with D perhaps matching TRBD1 (6 bases). Germline-derived CDR1 and CDR2 are MDHEN and SYDVKM. The V end lost 3 bases, the J end lost 9 bases, and 16 bases lay between the germline ends. This CDR3 has 14 residues. The CDR3, as DNA: TGTGCCAGCAGTTTCGGAAACGGACAGATCACGCAGTATTTT. It is translated as CASSFGNGQITQYF.

The chain uses TRBV3-1 (or the pseudogene TRBV3-2) and TRBJ1-2; D is uncertain. Germline CDR1 reads LGHDT; CDR2 reads YNNKEL (reference sequence). Trimming took off 0 bases at V and 4 bases at J, with 12 bases between the two ends. CDR3 length: 15 amino acids. CDR3 bases: TGTGCCAGCAGCCAAGATTTGCAGGTATTCTATGGCTACACCTTC. Protein sequence: CASSQDLQVFYGYTF.

The V call is TRBV28, the J call TRBJ2-7; the D is unclear. V was cut by 8 bases and J by 3 bases, with 11 bases left in between. The CDR3 totals 12 residues. Germline assignment: CDR1 MDHEN and CDR2 SYDVKM. As DNA, the CDR3 is TGTGCCAGCCAGGATGGCCACTACGAGCAGTACTTC. This translates into CASQDGHYEQYF.

The chain has TRBV2 and TRBJ2-7; TRBD2 matches 10 bases. The CDR3 contains 15 residues. Germline trimming cut 4 bases from V and 6 bases from J; bases unmatched to any gene: 9. The germline V gene encodes CDR1 SNHLY and CDR2 FYNNEI. CDR3 DNA sequence: TGTGCCAGCAGTGCTCAGCGGGGGGGCCGGGGCGAGCAGTACTTC. Protein product: CASSAQRGGRGEQYF.

V and J are TRBV7-9 and TRBJ2-1; TRBD2 matches at 10 bases. The CDR3 is 16 residues long. The V and J ends lost 3 bases and 9 bases, in that order; junction bases with no gene match: 11. The V gene's germline CDR1 is SEHNR and CDR2 FQNEAQ (reference sequence). DNA for the CDR3: TGTGCCAGCAGCTTCTCAAGCGGGGGGGCCATGGTTGAGCAGTTCTTC. Amino acids: CASSFSSGGAMVEQFF. Based on the CDR3 plus reference TRBV7-9 and TRBJ2-1, the full variable domain is DTGVSQNPRHKITKRGQNVTFRCDPISEHNRLYWYRQTLGQGPEFLTYFQNEAQLEKSRLLSDRFSAERPKGSFSTLEIQRTEQGDSAMYLCASSFSSGGAMVEQFFGPGTRLTVL.

The V and J genes are TRBV5-1 and TRBJ2-7; 9 nucleotides match TRBD1. J gave up 3 bases and V 0 bases, and 7 bases lay outside the gene matches. The germline CDR1 and CDR2 sequences are SGHRS and YFSETQ. This CDR3 is built from 16 residues. This CDR3 reads CASSLVTSGQGYEQYF. CDR3 DNA sequence: TGCGCCAGCAGCTTGGTTACATCGGGACAGGGCTACGAGCAGTACTTC.

The chain has TRBV2 and TRBJ2-7; 7 bases map to TRBD2. The V segment lost 8 bases and the J segment 9 bases; nucleotides outside the gene matches: 13. Germline assignment: CDR1 SNHLY and CDR2 FYNNEI. The CDR3 is made up of 13 amino acids. The CDR3 loop reads CASGRPSGEWQYF. The CDR3 DNA reads as TGTGCCAGCGGGCGTCCCAGCGGGGAATGGCAGTACTTC.

Written as DNA, the CDR3 is TGTGCCAGTAATATGCTGCATTGGACAGCGAACTCTGGGGCCAACGTCCTGACTTTC. Its protein product is CASNMLHWTANSGANVLTF. This chain links TRBV19 with TRBJ2-6; D is perhaps TRBD1 (6 bases). Trimming cost V 7 bases and J 0 bases, with 22 bases left between them. The CDR3 sequence is 19 residues long. CDR1 LNHDA and CDR2 SQIVND come from the germline V gene (reference sequence).

The chain combines TRBV3-1 (or the pseudogene TRBV3-2) with TRBJ2-7; D uncertain. Germline-derived CDR1 and CDR2 are LGHDT and YNNKEL (reference sequence). The ends were cut back, 1 base at V and 0 bases at J, with 13 bases in the middle. CDR3 length: 16 residues. Written as DNA, the CDR3 is TGTGCCAGCAGCCAAGTTAAGGAACGTAGCTCCTACGAGCAGTACTTC. This gives the protein CASSQVKERSSYEQYF.

The V call is TRBV19, the J call TRBJ2-3; 7 bases match TRBD1. The CDR3 runs to 19 residues. The junction had 18 bases not matched to a gene; V was cut back by 6 bases and J by 0 bases. Germline CDR1 reads LNHDA; CDR2 reads SQIVND (reference sequence). Written as DNA, the CDR3 is TGTGCCAGTAGCATCTATGGGACAGTTCCCGGAACTAGCACAGATACGCAGTATTTT. Its translation is CASSIYGTVPGTSTDTQYF.

This clone appeared a single time. The chain employs TRBV7-9 and TRBJ1-2; D not certain. The CDR3 has 14 amino acids. Trimming took off 5 bases at V and 5 bases at J, with 15 bases between the two ends. Germline CDR1 is SEHNR and CDR2 is FQNEAQ (reference sequence). The DNA for the CDR3 is TGTGCCAGCAGCCACGAAGGGCGTCGGTATGGCTACACCTTC. Its translation: CASSHEGRRYGYTF.

The rearrangement uses TRBV7-7 and TRBJ2-2; 7 bases are a match to TRBD1. The CDR3 runs 15 residues. CDR1 SSHAT and CDR2 FNYEAQ come from the germline V gene (reference sequence). V lost 6 bases to trimming and J lost 5 bases; unmatched junction nucleotides: 9. DNA of the CDR3: TGTGCCAGCAGTAACCGGGACAGCAGAACCGGGGAGCTGTTTTTT. Its protein product is CASSNRDSRTGELFF.

This clone was found a few times. This sequence joins TRBV19 and TRBJ1-1; D not resolved. The germline V gene encodes CDR1 LNHDA and CDR2 SQIVND (reference sequence). CDR3 size: 14 residues. V gave up 7 bases and J gave up 4 bases, with 16 bases separating them. The CDR3 sequence is CASTPSIGSTEAFF. CDR3 DNA sequence: TGTGCCAGTACCCCGTCGATTGGGTCCACTGAAGCTTTCTTT.

The rearrangement uses TRBV4-1 and TRBJ1-5; D is undetermined. This CDR3 has 13 amino acids. V lost 0 bases and J lost 4, with 4 bases in between. Germline assignment: CDR1 MGHRA and CDR2 YSYEKL. CDR3 region: CASSQDLNQPQHF. The CDR3 DNA follows: TGCGCCAGCAGCCAAGATCTGAATCAGCCCCAGCATTTT.

This chain connects TRBV10-3 to TRBJ1-1; TRBD1 is a possible D gene (5 bases). V shed 2 bases and J shed 1 base, with 8 bases lying between them. Germline V gives CDR1 ENHRY, CDR2 SYGVKD. This CDR3 has 14 residues. CDR3: CAISEVGQNTEAFF. The CDR3 DNA reads TGTGCCATCAGTGAGGTCGGACAGAACACTGAAGCTTTCTTT.

The chain has TRBV29-1 and TRBJ2-2; D is uncertain. Germline V gene sequence: CDR1 SQVTM, CDR2 ANQGSEA. This CDR3 spans 14 amino acids. V lost 7 bases and J lost 7, with 19 bases in between. Here the CDR3 DNA reads TGCAGCGCCATAAGGGCGCCTGGGGACGGGGAGCTGTTTTTT. Its translation: CSAIRAPGDGELFF.

The rearrangement joins TRBV18 to TRBJ1-5, with TRBD1 identical over 8 bases. The CDR3 has 17 residues. Germline-derived CDR1 and CDR2 are KGHSH and LQKENI. The ends lost 0 bases at V and 6 bases at J; junction bases unmatched: 10. The CDR3, as DNA: TGTGCCAGCTCACCACCGAACGCAGGGGGCTCGGGTCAGCCCCAGCATTTT. It encodes CASSPPNAGGSGQPQHF.

This clone was seen a single time. V gene TRBV30 combines with J gene TRBJ1-3; a weak D match, TRBD1 (5 bases). The ends were cut back, 3 bases at V and 4 bases at J, with 10 bases in the middle. CDR1 and CDR2 from the germline V gene are GTSNPN and SVGIG (reference sequence). This CDR3 region has 13 residues. The CDR3 DNA reads TGTGCCTGGAGAATAGGGGCCGGAAACACCATATATTTT. It codes for CAWRIGAGNTIYF. Full variable domain (outside the CDR3, taken from reference TRBV30 and TRBJ1-3): SQTIHQWPATLVQPVGSPLSLECTVEGTSNPNLYWYRQAAGRGLQLLFYSVGIGQISSEVPQNLSASRPQDRQFILSSKKLLLSDSGFYLCAWRIGAGNTIYFGEGSWLTVV.

The rearrangement joins TRBV27 to TRBJ2-1; 11 bases map to TRBD1. This CDR3 has 19 residues. V trimming: 6 bases; J trimming: 0 bases; junction bases outside the gene matches: 13. Looked up from germline, CDR1 is MNHEY and CDR2 is SMNVEV (reference sequence). The CDR3: CASSLASGTGGNSYNEQFF. CDR3 sequence (DNA): TGTGCCAGCAGCCTAGCCTCCGGGACAGGGGGAAACTCCTACAATGAGCAGTTCTTC.

This clone was detected once. V is TRBV5-1 and J is TRBJ1-1; D is ambiguous. Germline lookup yields CDR1 SGHRS and CDR2 YFSETQ. V was trimmed by 2 bases and J by 4 bases, leaving 9 bases between them. This CDR3 spans 13 amino acids. The CDR3 spells CASSFNSGTEAFF. Here the CDR3 DNA reads TGCGCCAGCAGCTTTAACTCGGGCACTGAAGCTTTCTTT.

This chain uses TRBV29-1 with TRBJ1-2; D gene uncertain. This CDR3 has 14 amino acids. Germline CDR1 and CDR2: SQVTM and ANQGSEA. Trimming cost V 8 bases and J 0 bases, with 16 bases left between them. The CDR3 nucleotides read TGCAGCTATAACGGACGGGGTGCTAACTATGGCTACACCTTC. Translation: CSYNGRGANYGYTF.